This T cell receptor (beta chain) came from a study of PD-L1 blockade in urothelial cancer (dated by TCRdb to about 2017). Looking at the study overall: All patients started therapy around 2014 and received atezolizumab 1,200 mg intravenously every 3 weeks. About 85% of the roughly 29 patients were identified as males with urothelial cancer of bladder origin, and a prior smoking history was reported by 18 of 29 patients. Patients had an ECOG performance status of 0 or 1 and had received between 0 and 3 prior chemotherapy regimens. Blood samples were analyzed at 3 weeks after treatment start (second dose) and at 6 weeks after treatment start. Blood samples gave median yields of about 150,000 T cells and 80,000 or so unique TCRs, along with a median clonality of roughly 0.08. The study was an exploratory multi-omic analysis of somatic, immune and clinical correlates of response to PD-L1 blockade with atezolizumab in urothelial cancer. Pretreatment tumor samples, along with matched peripheral blood serially collected before and after atezolizumab treatment, were subjected to TCR sequencing. Progression-free survival longer than 6 months counted as durable clinical benefit, and TCR features were additionally tested against both progression-free and overall survival. In the same patients, pretreatment tumors underwent whole exome sequencing and RNA sequencing in addition to TCR sequencing. Several patients achieved durable clinical benefit and about 19 did not. Pretreatment blood TCR-seq was available for around 29 patients, at least one posttreatment blood collection was obtained for approximately 25 patients, and tumor TCR-seq was available for approximately 25 patients. The investigation overall reported the following: Because the sample size was small (n of about 29) and many exploratory analyses were performed, the results are intended to be hypothesis-generating. A pretreatment peripheral blood TCR clonality below the median was linked to improved progression-free and overall survival. Among patients with durable benefit, tumor-associated TCR clones showed greater expansion in peripheral blood 3 weeks after treatment started (n ≈ 21, p = 0.022).

As to this clone: Its antigen target is currently unknown. Nothing much larger sits one base from this clone, and base qualities are not available.

The time point label of this sample denotes: peripheral blood 6 weeks after treatment start. The cohort included 29 patients with locally advanced or metastatic urothelial carcinoma who were treated at Memorial Sloan Kettering on a trial protocol. Peripheral blood mononuclear cells were collected pretreatment and during treatment, at between 1 and 8 total time points per patient. The Qiagen DNeasy Blood extraction kit was used to purify genomic DNA from total PBMCs and from tumor samples. PBMCs were collected pretreatment and during treatment and were isolated and stored as previously described. Synthetic TCR analog templates were spiked into each PCR to estimate absolute template abundance from read counts. The immunoSEQ assay used bias-controlled V and J gene primers to amplify TCRbeta CDR3 regions from genomic DNA. Sequencing of rearranged TCRbeta segments was performed at approximately 20X coverage. The original pipeline was this. Sequencing errors were corrected by clustering and CDR3s were annotated against IMGT to assign V, D and J genes. Downstream analyses used only productive TCRbeta rearrangements and left out out-of-frame or stop-codon sequences. To compute clonality, Shannon entropy was normalized by the log of the number of unique productive sequences and then subtracted from one. Clones differing between time points or between blood and tumor were identified by Fisher's exact test with Benjamini-Hochberg correction at adjusted p below 0.01. TCRdb obtained this table from immuneACCESS and retained in-frame rearrangements with V and J assigned. These tables miss some clones; where compared with another copy, unresolved V genes account for less than half of the shortfall, and the remainder is unexplained. Clone size and the V and J calls come from that table; the DNA yielded D and trimming. The sample table contains tens of thousands of clones; only one count was recorded for approximately 86% of them. The ten largest clones take up around 1.9% of the sample.

Per the germline V gene, MDHEN is the CDR1 and SYDVKM is the CDR2. A distance of 10 bases separates the germline ends of V and J, which lose 5 bases and 2 bases respectively. The CDR3 contains 15 residues, cysteine and phenylalanine counted. This entry keeps only the CDR3 DNA: 45 bases, framed from base 1. The sequence was obtained from a man aged 45 to 65 with urothelial cancer. Sequencing was performed on PBMCs, taken around atezolizumab (anti-PD-L1) treatment. The sequence links TRBV28 to TRBJ2-6; no confident D gene assignment can be made. In nucleotide form, the sequence is TGTGCCAGCAGTCTAGGCTCCGCTGGGGCCAACGTCCTGACTTTC. It is translated as CASSLGSAGANVLTF.